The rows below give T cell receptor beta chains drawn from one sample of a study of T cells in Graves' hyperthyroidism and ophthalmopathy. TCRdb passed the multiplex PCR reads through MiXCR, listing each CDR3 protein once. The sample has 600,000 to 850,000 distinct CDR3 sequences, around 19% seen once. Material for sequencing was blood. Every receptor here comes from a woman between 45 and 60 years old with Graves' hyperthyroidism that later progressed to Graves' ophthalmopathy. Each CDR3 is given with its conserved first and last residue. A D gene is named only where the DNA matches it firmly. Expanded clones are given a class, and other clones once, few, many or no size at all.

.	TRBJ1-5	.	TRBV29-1	CSVINGNQPQHF	TGCAGCGTTATCAATGGCAATCAGCCCCAGCATTTT
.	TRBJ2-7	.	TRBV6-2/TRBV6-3	CASSLAWSYEQYF	TGTGCCAGCAGTTTAGCGTGGAGCTACGAGCAGTACTTC
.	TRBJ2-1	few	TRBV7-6	CASSLVGRVSYNEQFF	TGTGCCAGCAGCTTAGTAGGCAGGGTATCCTACAATGAGCAGTTCTTC
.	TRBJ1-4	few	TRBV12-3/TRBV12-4	CAGSSPLMEKLFF	TGTGCCGGCAGTTCGCCGCTAATGGAAAAACTGTTTTTT
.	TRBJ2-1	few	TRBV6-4	CASRVGDGSMDEQFF	TGTGCCAGCCGGGTGGGGGACGGTAGCATGGATGAGCAGTTCTTC
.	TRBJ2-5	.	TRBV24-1	CATSDWEGLTQYF	TGTGCCACCAGTGATTGGGAAGGTTTGACCCAGTACTTC
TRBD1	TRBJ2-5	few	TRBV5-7	CASSSRRQGAIGETQYF	TGTGCCAGCAGCTCACGGCGTCAGGGGGCTATCGGAGAGACCCAGTACTTC
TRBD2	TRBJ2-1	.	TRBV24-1	CATSALSGGLDNEQFF	TGTGCCACCAGTGCCCTGAGCGGGGGGTTGGACAATGAGCAGTTCTTC
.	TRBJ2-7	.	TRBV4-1	CASSQVLGEQYF	TGCGCCAGCAGCCAAGTCCTGGGCGAGCAGTACTTC
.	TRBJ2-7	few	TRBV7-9	CASGRLTVEEQYF	TGTGCCAGCGGGAGGCTCACCGTTGAGGAGCAGTACTTC
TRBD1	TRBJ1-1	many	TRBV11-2	CASSSQGGGEAFF	TGTGCCAGCAGCTCCCAGGGGGGGGGTGAAGCTTTCTTT
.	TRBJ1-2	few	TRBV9	CASSVQDRYGYTF	TGTGCCAGCAGCGTGCAGGATAGGTATGGCTACACCTTC
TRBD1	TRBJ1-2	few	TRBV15	CATSRDRWGTALWGDYGYTF	TGTGCCACCAGCAGAGATCGATGGGGGACAGCCCTGTGGGGGGACTATGGCTACACCTTC
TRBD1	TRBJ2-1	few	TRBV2	CASGDRVQFF	TGTGCCAGCGGGGACAGGGTCCAGTTCTTC
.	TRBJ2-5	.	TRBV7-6	CASSSIQGGQETQYF	TGTGCCAGCAGCTCAATTCAGGGGGGACAAGAGACCCAGTACTTC
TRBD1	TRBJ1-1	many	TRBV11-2	CASSRRGVTEAFF	TGTGCCAGCAGCCGCAGGGGGGTCACTGAAGCTTTCTTT
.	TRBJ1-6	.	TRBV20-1	CSARHVGANNSPLHF	TGCAGTGCTAGACACGTGGGGGCTAATAATTCACCCCTCCACTTT
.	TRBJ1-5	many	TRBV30	CAWGPLDQPQHF	TGTGCCTGGGGTCCATTGGATCAGCCCCAGCATTTT
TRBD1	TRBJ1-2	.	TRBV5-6	CASSPGPTGAYGYTF	TGTGCCAGCAGCCCCGGACCGACAGGGGCCTATGGCTACACCTTC
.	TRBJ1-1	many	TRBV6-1	CASLAGPNTEAFF	TGTGCCAGTCTGGCGGGCCCGAACACTGAAGCTTTCTTT
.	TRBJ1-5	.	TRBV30	CAWSLGPDQPQHF	TGTGCCTGGAGTTTAGGTCCGGATCAGCCCCAGCATTTT
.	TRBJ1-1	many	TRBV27	CASSFTGMNTEAFF	TGTGCCAGCAGTTTCACGGGGATGAACACTGAAGCTTTCTTT
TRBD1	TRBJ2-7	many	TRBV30	CAWGGTGAYEQYF	TGTGCCTGGGGGGGGACAGGGGCCTACGAGCAGTACTTC
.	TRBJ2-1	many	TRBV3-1	CASSPPGQLYNEQFF	TGTGCCAGCAGCCCACCGGGACAATTGTACAATGAGCAGTTCTTC
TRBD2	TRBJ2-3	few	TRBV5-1	CASSFLLAPSTDTQYF	TGCGCCAGCAGCTTCCTACTAGCGCCTAGCACAGATACGCAGTATTTT
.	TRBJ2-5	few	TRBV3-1	CASATGALETQYF	TGTGCCAGCGCCACAGGCGCCTTGGAGACCCAGTACTTC
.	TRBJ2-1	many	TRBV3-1	CASSQEVKGWAEQFF	TGTGCCAGCAGCCAAGAAGTAAAGGGGTGGGCTGAGCAGTTCTTC
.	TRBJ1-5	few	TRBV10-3	CAISDSRQPNQPQHF	TGTGCCATCAGTGATAGTCGACAGCCTAATCAGCCCCAGCATTTT
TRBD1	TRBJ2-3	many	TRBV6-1	CASSRQGAITDTQYF	TGTGCCAGCAGTCGACAGGGGGCGATAACAGATACGCAGTATTTT
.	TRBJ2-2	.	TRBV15	CATSRESGTRTGELFF	TGTGCCACCAGCAGAGAGTCCGGGACCCGAACTGGGGAGCTGTTTTTT
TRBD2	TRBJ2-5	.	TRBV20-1	CSASLAGGLRTQYF	TGCAGTGCTAGCCTAGCGGGGGGGCTTAGGACCCAGTACTTC
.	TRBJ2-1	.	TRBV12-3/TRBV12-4	CASRLSSPYNEQFF	TGTGCCAGCAGGCTGTCTAGCCCCTACAATGAGCAGTTCTTC
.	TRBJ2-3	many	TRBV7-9	CASSLALDTQYF	TGTGCCAGCAGCTTAGCTTTAGATACGCAGTATTTT
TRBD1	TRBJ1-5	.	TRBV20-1	CSARDGTAGSSNQPQHF	TGCAGTGCTAGAGATGGGACAGCAGGGAGTAGCAATCAGCCCCAGCATTTT
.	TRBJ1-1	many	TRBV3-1	CASNGDGGNTEAFF	TGTGCCAGCAACGGAGACGGGGGGAACACTGAAGCTTTCTTT
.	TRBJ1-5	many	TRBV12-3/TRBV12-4	CASSLRWDSNQPQHF	TGTGCCAGCAGTTTACGATGGGACAGCAATCAGCCCCAGCATTTT
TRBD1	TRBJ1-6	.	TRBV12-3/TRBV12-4	CASSFSRGLNSTLHF	TGTGCCAGCAGTTTCAGCAGGGGGCTGAATTCAACCCTCCACTTT
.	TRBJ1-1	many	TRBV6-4	CASSEFGRSAEAFF	TGTGCCAGCAGTGAATTCGGGAGGTCGGCTGAAGCTTTCTTT
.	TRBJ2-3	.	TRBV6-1	CASSQGRPDTDTQYF	TGTGCCAGCAGCCAGGGACGTCCGGACACAGATACGCAGTATTTT
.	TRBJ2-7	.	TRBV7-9	CASSRGHTSNEQYF	TGTGCCAGCAGCCGAGGACACACCTCGAACGAGCAGTACTTC
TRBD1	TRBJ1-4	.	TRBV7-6	CASSLRGGTANEKLFF	TGTGCCAGCAGCTTAAGGGGGGGGACAGCGAATGAAAAACTGTTTTTT
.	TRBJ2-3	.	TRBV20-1	CSARGGVGVDTQYF	TGCAGTGCTAGAGGAGGGGTTGGTGTTGATACGCAGTATTTT
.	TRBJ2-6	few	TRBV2	CASSEGTGGKSSGANVLTF	TGTGCCAGCAGTGAGGGGACTGGAGGTAAATCCTCTGGGGCCAACGTCCTGACTTTC
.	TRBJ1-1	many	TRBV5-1	CASSLVADTEAFF	TGCGCCAGCAGCTTGGTGGCAGACACTGAAGCTTTCTTT
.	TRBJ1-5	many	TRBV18	CASSPKEAGGNQPQQF	TGTGCCAGCTCACCAAAGGAGGCCGGGGGAAATCAGCCCCAGCAATTT
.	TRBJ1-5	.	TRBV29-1	CSVADSNGPQHF	TGCAGCGTCGCGGACTCCAATGGGCCCCAGCATTTT
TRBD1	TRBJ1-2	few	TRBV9	CASRKTTGGAVYGYTF	TGTGCCAGCAGAAAAACGACAGGGGGCGCGGTCTATGGCTACACCTTC
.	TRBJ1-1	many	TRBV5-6	CASSLARGWTEAFF	TGTGCCAGCAGCTTGGCCAGGGGCTGGACTGAAGCTTTCTTT
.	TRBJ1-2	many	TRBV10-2	CASSESRSGYTF	TGCGCCAGCAGTGAGTCTCGCAGTGGCTACACCTTC
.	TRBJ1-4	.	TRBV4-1	CASSQVQGSGEKLFF	TGCGCCAGCAGCCAAGTGCAGGGGTCGGGTGAAAAACTGTTTTTT
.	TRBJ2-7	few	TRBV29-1	CSVEDGDVYEQYF	TGCAGCGTTGAAGACGGAGACGTCTACGAGCAGTACTTC
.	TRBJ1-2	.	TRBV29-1	CSVEGNSPGYTF	TGCAGCGTTGAGGGAAACAGCCCCGGCTACACCTTC
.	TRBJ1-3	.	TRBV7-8	CASSPERLWGAANTIYF	TGTGCCAGCAGCCCCGAGAGGCTTTGGGGGGCCGCAAACACCATATATTTT
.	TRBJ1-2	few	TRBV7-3	CASSLVQGTGYTF	TGTGCCAGCAGCTTAGTACAGGGCACCGGCTACACCTTC